This TCR beta chain was documented in a study of blood T cell repertoires in COVID-19. Profiled with immunoSEQ multiplex PCR; TCRdb holds only in-frame clones, not every one. The sample carries 200,000 to 250,000 clones, 87% recorded once. This clone was counted a single time. The CDR3 is 16 residues long. Per the germline V gene, CDR1 is MNHEY and CDR2 is SVGEGT. Trimming pared 2 bases from V and 4 bases from J, leaving 15 bases between. This TCR came from a woman between 18 and 30 years old who had recovered from COVID-19. The source material was peripheral blood. This rearrangement joins TRBV6-2 or TRBV6-3 to TRBJ2-1, with D possibly TRBD1 on 6 matching bases. The CDR3 reads CASSYPTGMPYNEQFF. CDR3 DNA sequence: TGTGCCAGCAGTTACCCAACAGGGATGCCATACAATGAGCAGTTCTTC.